This T cell receptor (beta chain) was sequenced during a study of T cell repertoires in ileal Crohn's disease. Whole-study results and caveats: Clonal expansions were more frequent in active smokers than non-smokers at surgery.

A word on this clone: The antigen is undetermined.

Libraries were prepared by immunoSEQ multiplex PCR; TCRdb keeps only in-frame clonotypes and omits some of them. The sample includes around 15,000 clones, less than 90% of them seen just once. The sequence was obtained from an adult with Crohn's disease. Material for sequencing was ileal tissue.

DNA of the CDR3: TGTGCCAGCAGTCTGGGACAATGGGGTGAAAAACTGTTTTTT. Its translation: CASSLGQWGEKLFF. The chain employs TRBV27 and TRBJ1-4, with a weak D call TRBD1 (6 bases). Per the germline V gene, CDR1 is MNHEY and CDR2 is SMNVEV (reference sequence). The V and J ends lost 5 bases and 7 bases respectively, with 14 bases between them. The CDR3 has 14 amino acids.